The T cell receptor beta chain described here comes from a study of circulating CD8 cells and anti-PD-1 response in melanoma. To note about this clonotype: As yet, its antigen is unknown. A far larger clone is one nucleotide away, so this likely arose from a read error. Without the conserved terminal phenylalanine or tryptophan, this CDR3 likely stems from a read error.

Findings of the study overall: PD-1 and DPOS subsets showed similar, higher clonality than DNEG. Generally, no replicate experiments were performed.

The QIAseq Immune Repertoire TCR panel built the libraries from roughly 15 ng of total RNA. TCRdb reanalysed the reads using MiXCR and keeps one entry per CDR3 protein. This table holds hundreds of distinct CDR3 sequences, over 10% found once. From live CD3+CD8+TCRalphabeta+ cells, four PD-1 and/or TIGIT subsets were sorted. CDR1 and CDR2 (germline): SEHNR, FQNEAQ (reference sequence). This CDR3 has 14 residues. J gave up 2 bases and V 6 bases, and 3 bases lay outside the gene matches. Source: CD8+ T cells from PBMCs, taken at baseline or after one month of anti-PD-1 therapy (not recorded which). The clonotype comes from a human donor with melanoma. V gene TRBV7-9 combines with J gene TRBJ2-7; 11 bases are shared with TRBD2. The CDR3 coding sequence is TGTGCCAGCAGTTTACTAGCGGGAGCCTACGAGCAGTACCTC. This translates into CASSLLAGAYEQYL.